The rows below give T cell receptor beta chains drawn from one sample of a study of blood T cells in healthy people across ages. TCRdb recomputed calls from the 5' RACE reads with MiXCR, one row per CDR3 protein. This sample has some 1.4 million distinct CDR3 sequences, with 42% found just once. The sequenced material came from blood. Receptors originate from a woman younger than 30 in good health. Each CDR3 is given with its conserved first and last residue. D genes are given only for firm matches. Where a row states a size, it is once, few, many or the class of an expanded clone; other rows omit it.

clone_size,cdr3_length,v_call,j_call,d_call,cdr3_nt,cdr3_aa
few,12,TRBV20-1,TRBJ1-2,-,TGCAGTGCTAGTCCAGAAAACTATGGCTACACCTTC,CSASPENYGYTF
-,16,TRBV28,TRBJ2-2,TRBD2,TGTGCCAGCACCCTTTGGGCGGGAGGCTCTTCTGGGGAGCTGTTTTTT,CASTLWAGGSSGELFF
few,12,TRBV6-6,TRBJ1-6,-,TGTGCCAGCAAGGGACAAGATTCACCCCTCCACTTT,CASKGQDSPLHF
-,14,TRBV6-6,TRBJ2-3,-,TGTGCCAGCAGTTACGCGGCTAACACAGATACGCAGTATTTT,CASSYAANTDTQYF
-,19,TRBV9,TRBJ2-3,-,TGTGCCAGCAGCGTAGGCCCCACCCGGGGCGACTCTAGCACAGATACGCAGTATTTT,CASSVGPTRGDSSTDTQYF
-,15,TRBV6-5,TRBJ2-2,TRBD2,TGTGCCAGCAGTTCTAGCGGAGGCAGCACCGGGGAGCTGTTTTTT,CASSSSGGSTGELFF
few,19,TRBV6-5,TRBJ2-3,TRBD2,TGTGCCAGCAGTTTTGTTAGCGGGGAGACCCAACCTAGCACAGATACGCAGTATTTT,CASSFVSGETQPSTDTQYF
many,12,TRBV6-5,TRBJ2-7,-,TGTGCCAGCAGGGGAACAGCGTACGAGCAGTACTTC,CASRGTAYEQYF
-,13,TRBV13,TRBJ2-5,-,TGTGCCAGCAGCCTTACGCAGGGGGAGACCCAGTACTTC,CASSLTQGETQYF
many,15,TRBV12-3/TRBV12-4,TRBJ2-7,TRBD1,TGTGCCAGCAGTTCCGGGACAGGGAGCTCCTACGAGCAGTACTTC,CASSSGTGSSYEQYF
-,16,TRBV20-1,TRBJ1-2,TRBD1,TGCAGTTCGCTAACGAAGTGGGGACAGCTCCTCTATGGCTACACCTTC,CSSLTKWGQLLYGYTF
-,14,TRBV20-1,TRBJ2-7,-,TGCAGTGCACGACCGGCCCCGAGCGGCTACGAGCAGTACTTC,CSARPAPSGYEQYF
few,15,TRBV20-1,TRBJ2-7,TRBD2,TGCAGTGCTAGAGTCGCGGGAGGGCCCGACTACGAGCAGTACTTC,CSARVAGGPDYEQYF
once,15,TRBV5-1,TRBJ2-7,TRBD1,TGCGCCAGCAGCCACGGGACAGGGAATTCCTACGAGCAGTACTTC,CASSHGTGNSYEQYF
-,14,TRBV20-1,TRBJ2-7,-,TGCAGTGCTAGTTTTGGCTTTGCAGGGGTCCCGCAGTACTTC,CSASFGFAGVPQYF
once,15,TRBV4-1,TRBJ2-7,-,TGCCCCAGCAGCCAAGGCCAGGGTGGGACCTACGAGCAGTACTTC,CPSSQGQGGTYEQYF
few,14,TRBV18,TRBJ1-6,-,TGTGCCAGCTCCCAGGGACCGGGGGATTCACCCCTCCACTTT,CASSQGPGDSPLHF
-,17,TRBV5-1,TRBJ2-2,TRBD2,TGCGCCAGCAGCTTACGATATCCTAGCGGTGGGACCGGGGAGCTGTTTTTT,CASSLRYPSGGTGELFF
few,15,TRBV7-3,TRBJ2-3,TRBD2,TGTGCCAGCGCCATCACTAGCGGGAAAGAGGATACGCAGTATTTT,CASAITSGKEDTQYF
-,15,TRBV10-1,TRBJ2-3,TRBD2,TGCGCCAGCAGTGGGGGACTAGCGGGGACAGATACGCAGTATTTT,CASSGGLAGTDTQYF
few,16,TRBV7-9,TRBJ2-7,TRBD2,TGTGCCAGCAGCTCTCAAGGACTAGCGGGAGCCCGGGAGCAGTACTTC,CASSSQGLAGAREQYF
-,13,TRBV6-5,TRBJ1-2,TRBD1,TGTGCCAGCAGAAGGACAGGGGGCGATGGCTACACCTTC,CASRRTGGDGYTF
-,16,TRBV12-3/TRBV12-4,TRBJ2-1,TRBD2,TGTGCCAGCAGTTTTACCCTCCGCGGGAGGAATAATGAGCAGTTCTTC,CASSFTLRGRNNEQFF
-,17,TRBV5-6,TRBJ2-3,TRBD2,TGTGCCAGCAGCTCTCGGGGACTAGCACGTAGCACAGATACGCAGTATTTT,CASSSRGLARSTDTQYF
few,11,TRBV7-2,TRBJ2-1,-,TGTGCCAGCAGCTGGGGAGTTGAGCAGTTCTTC,CASSWGVEQFF
-,14,TRBV6-1,TRBJ2-3,-,TGTGCCAGCGGGCTGGAGGCGGGCACAGATACGCAGTATTTT,CASGLEAGTDTQYF
few,14,TRBV2,TRBJ2-7,TRBD1,TGTGCCAGCAGGGGCGGACAGGGCTCCTACGAGCAGTACTTC,CASRGGQGSYEQYF
-,17,TRBV2,TRBJ1-5,-,TGTGCCAGCAGTGAAATGGACGGCAGGGCAGGGGTTCAGCCCCAGCATTTT,CASSEMDGRAGVQPQHF
-,14,TRBV6-1,TRBJ2-7,-,TGTGCCAGCATGATAGGACCGAGCTCCTACGAGCAGTACTTC,CASMIGPSSYEQYF
few,14,TRBV10-1,TRBJ2-3,-,TGCGCCAGCAGGGCCGGGAACACCGCAGATACGCAGTATTTT,CASRAGNTADTQYF
-,16,TRBV20-1,TRBJ2-5,TRBD2,TGCAGTGCTAGAGATGGCTTAGCGGGGGGCAAAGAGACCCAGTACTTC,CSARDGLAGGKETQYF
-,13,TRBV12-3/TRBV12-4,TRBJ2-3,-,TGTGCCAGCAGTTGGATTAGGGCAGATACGCAGTATTTT,CASSWIRADTQYF
few,14,TRBV14,TRBJ2-7,-,TGTGCCAGCAGTCCACCCAGGGCCACTTACGAGCAGTACTTC,CASSPPRATYEQYF
few,16,TRBV2,TRBJ2-3,TRBD2,TGTGCCAGCAGGGTTCTAGCGGGGGGCAGCACAGATACGCAGTATTTT,CASRVLAGGSTDTQYF
few,13,TRBV20-1,TRBJ2-5,TRBD1,TGCAGTGCTCGCAGGGGGCTCCAAGAGACCCAGTACTTC,CSARRGLQETQYF
many,13,TRBV20-1,TRBJ1-4,-,TGCAGTGCCGGTCCGCGGGGTCGTGAAAAACTGTTTTTT,CSAGPRGREKLFF
-,15,TRBV3-1,TRBJ2-5,-,TGTGCCAGCAGCCCGGTGGCGGCGAACGGGGAGACCCAGTACTTC,CASSPVAANGETQYF
few,17,TRBV4-1,TRBJ2-3,-,TGCGCCAGCAGCCAAGAACAGGCAAGCGCCTTCACAGATACGCAGTATTTT,CASSQEQASAFTDTQYF
-,13,TRBV7-3,TRBJ1-2,-,TGTGCCAGCAGCTTAGGGCGGGATGATGGCTACACCTTC,CASSLGRDDGYTF
-,14,TRBV5-1,TRBJ2-3,-,TGCGCCAGCAGCCCGCGGGGGCCCACAGATACGCAGTATTTT,CASSPRGPTDTQYF
-,15,TRBV4-1,TRBJ2-7,TRBD2,TGCGCCAGCAGCCAAGTGACTAGCGGGGGAGGCGAGCAGTACTTC,CASSQVTSGGGEQYF
-,15,TRBV7-9,TRBJ2-3,TRBD2,TGTGCCAGCAGCCCGGGACGAGCGGGAACAGATACGCAGTATTTT,CASSPGRAGTDTQYF
-,15,TRBV3-1,TRBJ1-3,-,TGTGCCAGCAGCCAAGCAGGAGGCTCTGGAAACACCATATATTTT,CASSQAGGSGNTIYF
-,17,TRBV10-3,TRBJ1-1,TRBD1,TGTGCCATCAGTGAGTCCGGGACAGGCGGCCTCGGGTCCGGAGCTTTCTTT,CAISESGTGGLGSGAFF
-,15,TRBV14,TRBJ2-1,TRBD2,TGTGCCAGCAACCACCCTAGCGGGAAGGGAAATGAGCAGTTCTTC,CASNHPSGKGNEQFF
-,14,TRBV14,TRBJ1-5,-,TGTGCCAGCAGCCGACTTGGGAGCAATCAGCCCCAGCATTTT,CASSRLGSNQPQHF
-,15,TRBV28,TRBJ1-3,-,TGTGCCGGCAGTTTATTGGTTTCCTCTGGAAACACCACATATTTT,CAGSLLVSSGNTTYF
few,15,TRBV7-9,TRBJ2-3,-,TGTGCCAGCAGCTTATTCCGCCGGGTCACAGATACGCAGTATTTT,CASSLFRRVTDTQYF
-,15,TRBV7-2,TRBJ2-7,TRBD1,TGTGCCAGCAGCCTAGGGCCGGGACAGGGGTACGAGCAGTACTTC,CASSLGPGQGYEQYF
few,11,TRBV29-1,TRBJ1-2,TRBD1,TGCAGCGTTGGGGACAGGGGCGGCTACACCTTC,CSVGDRGGYTF
-,13,TRBV6-1,TRBJ1-1,-,TGTGCCAGCAATATCTGGACAGACCCTGAAGCTTTCTTT,CASNIWTDPEAFF
-,16,TRBV20-1,TRBJ1-3,-,TGCAGTGCTAGAGAGGACCCAGGAATCTCTGGAAACACCATATATTTT,CSAREDPGISGNTIYF